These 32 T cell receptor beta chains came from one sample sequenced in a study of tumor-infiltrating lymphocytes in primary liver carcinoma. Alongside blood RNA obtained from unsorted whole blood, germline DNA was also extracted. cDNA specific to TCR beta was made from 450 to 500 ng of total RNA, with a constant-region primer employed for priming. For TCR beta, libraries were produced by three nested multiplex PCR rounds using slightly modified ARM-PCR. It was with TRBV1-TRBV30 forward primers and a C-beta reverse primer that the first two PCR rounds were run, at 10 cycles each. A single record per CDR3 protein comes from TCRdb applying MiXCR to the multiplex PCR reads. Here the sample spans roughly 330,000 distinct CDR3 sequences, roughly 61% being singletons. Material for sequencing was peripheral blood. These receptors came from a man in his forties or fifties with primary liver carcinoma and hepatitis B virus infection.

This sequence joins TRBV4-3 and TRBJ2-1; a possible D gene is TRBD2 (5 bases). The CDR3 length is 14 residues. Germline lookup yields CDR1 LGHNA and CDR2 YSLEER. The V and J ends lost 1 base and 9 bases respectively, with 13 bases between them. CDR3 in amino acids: CASSQVGERSEQFF. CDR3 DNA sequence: TGCGCCAGCAGCCAAGTTGGGGAGAGGAGTGAGCAGTTCTTC.

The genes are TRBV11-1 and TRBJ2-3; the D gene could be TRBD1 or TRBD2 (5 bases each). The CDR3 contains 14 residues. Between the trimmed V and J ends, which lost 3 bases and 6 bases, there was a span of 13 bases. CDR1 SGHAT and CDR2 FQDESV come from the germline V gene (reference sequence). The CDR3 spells CASSFVGVGDTQYF. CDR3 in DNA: TGTGCCAGCAGCTTCGTGGGGGTTGGTGATACGCAGTATTTT.

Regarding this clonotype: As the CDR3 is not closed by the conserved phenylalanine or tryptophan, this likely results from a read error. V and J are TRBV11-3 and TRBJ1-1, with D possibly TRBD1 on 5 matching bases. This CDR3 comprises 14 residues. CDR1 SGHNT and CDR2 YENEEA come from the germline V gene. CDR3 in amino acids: CACSPGPLNTEAFI. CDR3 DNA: TGTGCCTGCAGCCCGGGACCGCTGAACACTGAAGCTTTCATT.

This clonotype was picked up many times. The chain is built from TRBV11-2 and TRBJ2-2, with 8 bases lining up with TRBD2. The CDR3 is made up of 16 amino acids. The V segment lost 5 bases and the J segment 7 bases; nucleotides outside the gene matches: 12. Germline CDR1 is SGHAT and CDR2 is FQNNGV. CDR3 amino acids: CASSTLGLDRYGELFF. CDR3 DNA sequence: TGTGCCAGCAGCACCCTGGGACTAGATCGTTACGGGGAGCTGTTTTTT.

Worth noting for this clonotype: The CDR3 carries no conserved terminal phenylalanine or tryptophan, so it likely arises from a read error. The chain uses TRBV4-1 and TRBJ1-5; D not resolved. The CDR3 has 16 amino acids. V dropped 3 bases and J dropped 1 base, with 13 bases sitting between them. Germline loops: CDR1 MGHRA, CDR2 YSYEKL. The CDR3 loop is CASSQNPGASNQPQHI. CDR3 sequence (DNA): TGCGCCAGCAGCCAGAATCCGGGTGCGAGCAATCAGCCCCAGCATATT.

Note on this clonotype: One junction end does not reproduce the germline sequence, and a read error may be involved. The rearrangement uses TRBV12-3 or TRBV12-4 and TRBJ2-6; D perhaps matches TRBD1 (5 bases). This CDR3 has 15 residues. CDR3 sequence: CASNLVGHGANGLTF. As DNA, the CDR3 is TGTGCCAGCAATTTAGTGGGGCATGGGGCCAACGGCCTGACTTTC.

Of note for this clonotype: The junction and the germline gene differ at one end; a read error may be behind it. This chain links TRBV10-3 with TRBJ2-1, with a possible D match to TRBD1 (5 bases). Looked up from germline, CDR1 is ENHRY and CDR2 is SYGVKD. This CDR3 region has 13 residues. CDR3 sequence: CAIRQPSYNERFF. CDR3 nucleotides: TGTGCCATACGACAGCCTTCCTACAATGAGCGGTTCTTC.

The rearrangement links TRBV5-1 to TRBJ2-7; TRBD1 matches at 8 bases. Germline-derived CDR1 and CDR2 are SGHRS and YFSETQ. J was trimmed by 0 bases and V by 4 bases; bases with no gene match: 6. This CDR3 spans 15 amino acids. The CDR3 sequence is CASSGRTGSSYEQYF. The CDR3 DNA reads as TGCGCCAGCAGCGGTCGGACAGGGAGCTCCTACGAGCAGTACTTC.

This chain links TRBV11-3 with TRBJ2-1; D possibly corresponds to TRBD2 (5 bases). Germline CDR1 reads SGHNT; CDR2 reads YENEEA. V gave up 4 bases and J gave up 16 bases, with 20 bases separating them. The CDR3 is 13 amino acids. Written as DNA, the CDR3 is TGTGCCAGCAGCTCGGGATCTTGCAATGAACACTTCTTC. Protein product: CASSSGSCNEHFF.

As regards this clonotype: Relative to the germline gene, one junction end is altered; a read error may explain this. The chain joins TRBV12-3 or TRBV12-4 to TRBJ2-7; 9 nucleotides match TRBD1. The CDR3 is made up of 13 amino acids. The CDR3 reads CVSSRDRAGEQYF. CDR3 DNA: TGTGTCAGCAGCCGGGACAGGGCCGGGGAGCAGTACTTC.

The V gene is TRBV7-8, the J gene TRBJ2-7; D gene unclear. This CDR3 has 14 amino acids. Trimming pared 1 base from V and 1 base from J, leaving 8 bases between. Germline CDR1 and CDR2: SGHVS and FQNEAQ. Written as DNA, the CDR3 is TGTGCCAGCAGCTTAGAGGTACCTTCCTACGAGCAGTACTTC. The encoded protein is CASSLEVPSYEQYF.

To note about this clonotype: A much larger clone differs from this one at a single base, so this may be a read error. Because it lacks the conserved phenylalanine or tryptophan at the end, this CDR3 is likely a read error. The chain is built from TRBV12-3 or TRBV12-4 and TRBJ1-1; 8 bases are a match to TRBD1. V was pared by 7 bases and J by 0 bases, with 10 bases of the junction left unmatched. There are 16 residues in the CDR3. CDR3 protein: CASILADRGLNTEAFC. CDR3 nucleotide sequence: TGTGCCAGCATCCTGGCCGACAGGGGATTGAACACTGAAGCTTTCTGT.

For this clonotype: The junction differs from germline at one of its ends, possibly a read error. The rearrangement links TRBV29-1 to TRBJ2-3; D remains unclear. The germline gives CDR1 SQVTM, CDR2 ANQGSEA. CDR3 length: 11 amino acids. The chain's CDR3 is CIVEDPTASTF. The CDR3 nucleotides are TGCATCGTTGAAGATCCCACGGCAAGTACTTTT.

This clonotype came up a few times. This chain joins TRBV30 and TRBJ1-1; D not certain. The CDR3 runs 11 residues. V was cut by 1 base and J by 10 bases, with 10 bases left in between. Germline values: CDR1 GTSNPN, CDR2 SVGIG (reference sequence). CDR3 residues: CAWSAQARAFF. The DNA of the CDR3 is TGTGCCTGGAGTGCTCAGGCTCGAGCTTTCTTT.

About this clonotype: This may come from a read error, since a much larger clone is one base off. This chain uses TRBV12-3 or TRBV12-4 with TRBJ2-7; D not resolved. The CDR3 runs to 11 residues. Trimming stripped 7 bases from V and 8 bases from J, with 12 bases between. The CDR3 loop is CASTKGYKQYF. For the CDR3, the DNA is TGTGCCAGCACCAAAGGTTACAAGCAGTACTTC.

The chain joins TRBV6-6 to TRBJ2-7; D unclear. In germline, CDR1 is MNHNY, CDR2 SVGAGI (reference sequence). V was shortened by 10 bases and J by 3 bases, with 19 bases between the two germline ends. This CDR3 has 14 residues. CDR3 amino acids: CANTKTADCYEQYF. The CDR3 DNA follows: TGTGCCAACACCAAAACCGCAGACTGCTACGAGCAGTACTTC.

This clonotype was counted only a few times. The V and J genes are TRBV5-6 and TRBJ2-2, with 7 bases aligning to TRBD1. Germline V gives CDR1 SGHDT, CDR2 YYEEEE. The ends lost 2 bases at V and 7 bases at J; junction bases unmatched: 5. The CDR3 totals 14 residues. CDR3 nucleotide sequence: TGTGCCAGCAGCTTCGGACAGGTTAGCGGGGAGCTGTTTTTT. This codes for CASSFGQVSGELFF.

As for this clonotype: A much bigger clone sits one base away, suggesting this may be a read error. CDR3 DNA sequence: TGTGCCAGCAGTGAAGCTTCTGGCGCGATGTACAATGAGCAGTTCTTC. Translating gives CASSEASGAMYNEQFF. The chain has TRBV6-1 and TRBJ2-1, with D unresolved. Looked up from germline, CDR1 is MNHNS and CDR2 is SASEGT. Trimming left V 0 bases short and J 4 bases short, with 13 bases between. The CDR3 consists of 16 residues.

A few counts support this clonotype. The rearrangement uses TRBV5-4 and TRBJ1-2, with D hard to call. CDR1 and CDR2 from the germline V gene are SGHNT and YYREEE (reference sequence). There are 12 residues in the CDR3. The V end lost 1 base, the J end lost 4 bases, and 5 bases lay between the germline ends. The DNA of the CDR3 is TGTGCCAGCAGCTTGTTCCGCTATGGCTACACCTTC. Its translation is CASSLFRYGYTF.

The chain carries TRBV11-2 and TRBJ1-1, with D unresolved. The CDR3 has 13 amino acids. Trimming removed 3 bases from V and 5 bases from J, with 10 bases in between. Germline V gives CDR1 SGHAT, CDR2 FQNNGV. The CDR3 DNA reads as TGTGCCAGCAGCTTGGTAGGGAAGACTGAAGCTTTCTTT. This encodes CASSLVGKTEAFF.

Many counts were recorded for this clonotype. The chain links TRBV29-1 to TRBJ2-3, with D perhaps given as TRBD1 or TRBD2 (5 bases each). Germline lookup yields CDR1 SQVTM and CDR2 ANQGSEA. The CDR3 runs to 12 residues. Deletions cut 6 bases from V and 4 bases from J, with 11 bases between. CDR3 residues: CSVGRGSDTQYF. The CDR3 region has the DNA TGCAGCGTGGGCCGGGGCTCAGATACGCAGTATTTT.

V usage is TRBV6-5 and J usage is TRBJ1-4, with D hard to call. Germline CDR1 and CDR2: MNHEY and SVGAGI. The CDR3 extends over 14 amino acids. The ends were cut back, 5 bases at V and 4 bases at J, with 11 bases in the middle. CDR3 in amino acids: CASSLGMGNEKLFF. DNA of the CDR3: TGTGCCAGCAGTCTGGGCATGGGTAATGAAAAACTGTTTTTT.

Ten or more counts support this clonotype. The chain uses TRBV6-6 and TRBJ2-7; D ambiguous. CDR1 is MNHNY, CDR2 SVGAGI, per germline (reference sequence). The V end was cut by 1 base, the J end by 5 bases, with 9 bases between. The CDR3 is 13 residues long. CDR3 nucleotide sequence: TGTGCCAGCAGTTACTTTAGCTACCACGAGCAGTACTTC. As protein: CASSYFSYHEQYF.

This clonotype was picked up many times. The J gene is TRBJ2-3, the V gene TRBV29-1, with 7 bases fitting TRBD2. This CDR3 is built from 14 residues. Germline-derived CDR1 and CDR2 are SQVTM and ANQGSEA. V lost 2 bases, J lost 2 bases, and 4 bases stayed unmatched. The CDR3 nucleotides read TGCAGCGTTGAAAAGGGAGGGCACACAGATACGCAGTATTTT. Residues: CSVEKGGHTDTQYF.

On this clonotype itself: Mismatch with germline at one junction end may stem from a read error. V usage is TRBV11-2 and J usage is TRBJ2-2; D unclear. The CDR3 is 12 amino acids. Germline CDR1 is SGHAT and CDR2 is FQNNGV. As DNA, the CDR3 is TGTGCTAGCAACTTAGCCAGGCGGGAGCTGTTTTTT. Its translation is CASNLARRELFF.

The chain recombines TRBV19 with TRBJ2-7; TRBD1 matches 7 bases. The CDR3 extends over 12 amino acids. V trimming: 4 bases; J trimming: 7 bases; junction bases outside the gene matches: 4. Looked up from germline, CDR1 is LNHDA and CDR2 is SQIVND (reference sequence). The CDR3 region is CASSRKGQEQYF. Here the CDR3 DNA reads TGTGCCAGTAGTAGAAAGGGACAGGAGCAGTACTTC.

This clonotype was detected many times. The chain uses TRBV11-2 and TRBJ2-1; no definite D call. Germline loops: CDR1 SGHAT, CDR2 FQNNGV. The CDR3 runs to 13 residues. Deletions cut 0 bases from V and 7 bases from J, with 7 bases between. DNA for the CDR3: TGTGCCAGCAGCTTAGACCAGCTGAATGAGCAGTTCTTC. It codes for CASSLDQLNEQFF.

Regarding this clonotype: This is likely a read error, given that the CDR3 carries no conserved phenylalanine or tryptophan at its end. The CDR3 is CASSLKRVGQAAYEQYS. The CDR3 DNA is TGTGCCAGCAGCTTAAAGAGGGTAGGCCAGGCAGCCTACGAGCAGTACTCA. The gene calls are TRBV11-2 and TRBJ2-7; tentative D call: TRBD2 (5 bases). Germline loops: CDR1 SGHAT, CDR2 FQNNGV. CDR3 length: 17 amino acids. Trimming removed 2 bases at V and 2 bases at J, with 19 bases between.

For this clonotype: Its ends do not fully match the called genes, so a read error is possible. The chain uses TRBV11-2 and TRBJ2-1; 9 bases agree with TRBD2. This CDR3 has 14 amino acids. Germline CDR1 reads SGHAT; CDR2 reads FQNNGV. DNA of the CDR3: TGTACCAGCAGGTTAGCGGGAGCCTACAATGAGCTGTTCTTC. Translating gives CTSRLAGAYNELFF.

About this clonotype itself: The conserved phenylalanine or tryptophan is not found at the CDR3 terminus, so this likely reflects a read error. Here the CDR3 DNA reads TGCGCAAGCAGCCAAGAAGTCGGGACACCTAACTATGGCTACACCTCC. This sequence encodes CASSQEVGTPNYGYTS. The gene calls are TRBV4-1 and TRBJ1-2; D perhaps matches TRBD1 (6 bases). The germline gives CDR1 MGHRA, CDR2 YSYEKL. There are 16 residues in the CDR3.

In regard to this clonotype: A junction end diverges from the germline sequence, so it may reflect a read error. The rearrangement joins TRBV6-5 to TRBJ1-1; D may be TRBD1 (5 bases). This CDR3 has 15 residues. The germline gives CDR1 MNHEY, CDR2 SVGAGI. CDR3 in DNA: TGTACCAGCAGGGACCCCGGGAGGGGCGGCACTGAAGCTTTCTTT. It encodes CTSRDPGRGGTEAFF.

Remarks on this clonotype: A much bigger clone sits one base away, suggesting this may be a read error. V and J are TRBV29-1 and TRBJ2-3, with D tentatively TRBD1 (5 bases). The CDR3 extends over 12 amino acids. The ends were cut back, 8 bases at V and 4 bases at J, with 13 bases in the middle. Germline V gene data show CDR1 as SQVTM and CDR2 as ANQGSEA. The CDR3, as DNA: TGCAGCTTTCAACCAGGGTCAGATACGCAGTATTTT. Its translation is CSFQPGSDTQYF.